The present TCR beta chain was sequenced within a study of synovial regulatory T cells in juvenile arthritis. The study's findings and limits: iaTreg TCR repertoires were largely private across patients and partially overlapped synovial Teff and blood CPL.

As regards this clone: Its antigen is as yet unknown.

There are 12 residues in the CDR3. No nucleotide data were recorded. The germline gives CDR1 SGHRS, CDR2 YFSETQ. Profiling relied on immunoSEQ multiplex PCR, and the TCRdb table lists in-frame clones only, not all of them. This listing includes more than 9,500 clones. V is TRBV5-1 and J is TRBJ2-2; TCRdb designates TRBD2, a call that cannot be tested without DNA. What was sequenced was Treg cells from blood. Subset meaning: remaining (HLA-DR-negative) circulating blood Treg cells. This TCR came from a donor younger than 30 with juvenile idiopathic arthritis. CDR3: CASSLQRGELFF. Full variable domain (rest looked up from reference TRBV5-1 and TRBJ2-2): KAGVTQTPRYLIKTRGQQVTLSCSPISGHRSVSWYQQTPGQGLQFLFEYFSETQRNKGNFPGRFSGRQFSNSRSEMNVSTLELGDSALYLCASSLQRGELFFGEGSRLTVL.